This is a list of T cell receptor beta chains from one sample in a study of shared T cell receptors in the human thymus. The method was immunoSEQ multiplex PCR; TCRdb's version includes in-frame clones alone and lacks a portion of them. Of about 540,000 clones in the sample, about 84% are singletons; the top ten hold about 0.013%. The sample was also reused in another study, on human thymus T cells.

Sequencing was done on a sample of thymocytes. Receptors were obtained from a boy in the first two years of life with a congenital heart defect. Both conserved end residues are part of each CDR3. Each record gives: V gene, clone size, D gene, J gene, CDR3 DNA, CDR3 protein. A D gene is named only where the DNA matches it firmly. Clone size, where shown, is once, few, many, or a class for clones that have expanded.

V: TRBV9; size: -; D: -; J: TRBJ1-2; DNA: TGTGCCAGCAGCGTAGTGAGAGAAACCCATGGCTACACCTTC; CDR3: CASSVVRETHGYTF
V: TRBV7-2; size: once; D: TRBD1; J: TRBJ2-1; DNA: TGTGCCAGCAGCCCGACCGGGACAGGGGATGAGCAGTTCTTC; CDR3: CASSPTGTGDEQFF
V: TRBV11-3; size: few; D: -; J: TRBJ2-7; DNA: TGTGCCAGCAGCCCGAGGCAACCCTACGAGCAGTACTTC; CDR3: CASSPRQPYEQYF
V: TRBV14; size: -; D: -; J: TRBJ1-2; DNA: TGTGCCAGCAGCCAAGGCCGGTATGGCTACACCTTC; CDR3: CASSQGRYGYTF
V: TRBV27; size: -; D: TRBD1; J: TRBJ2-6; DNA: TGTGCCAGCAGCCCCCGGGACAGGGTCGGCTCTGGGGCCAACGTCCTGACTTTC; CDR3: CASSPRDRVGSGANVLTF
V: TRBV5-1; size: once; D: -; J: TRBJ1-2; DNA: TGCGCCACCCTACTACCCATTTTAGGCTATGGCTACACCTTC; CDR3: CATLLPILGYGYTF
V: TRBV28; size: -; D: -; J: TRBJ2-1; DNA: TGTGCCATCCTGGTGGAGGCATACAATGAGCAGTTCTTC; CDR3: CAILVEAYNEQFF
V: TRBV15; size: -; D: TRBD1; J: TRBJ1-1; DNA: TGTGCCACCAGCAGAGATTGGTCGGCGGCAAACAGGGGGCGGAACACTGAAGCTTTCTTT; CDR3: CATSRDWSAANRGRNTEAFF
V: TRBV19; size: -; D: TRBD1; J: TRBJ2-5; DNA: TGTGCCAGTAGTATACGGACAGGGTCCAAACAAGAGACCCAGTACTTC; CDR3: CASSIRTGSKQETQYF
V: TRBV7-2; size: -; D: -; J: TRBJ1-2; DNA: TGTGCCAGCAGCTCAGGATCCGGGACACCGATAAGTGGCTACACCTTC; CDR3: CASSSGSGTPISGYTF
V: TRBV14; size: -; D: TRBD2; J: TRBJ2-1; DNA: TGTGCCAGCAGCCAAGAGGGACTAGCGGGGGTCTCCTACAATGAGCAGTTCTTC; CDR3: CASSQEGLAGVSYNEQFF
V: TRBV27; size: few; D: TRBD2; J: TRBJ2-7; DNA: TGTGCCAGCAGTTCAATGATGTGTTCAGCTAGCGGGAGGTACGAGCAGTACTTC; CDR3: CASSSMMCSASGRYEQYF
V: TRBV28; size: -; D: -; J: TRBJ2-7; DNA: TGTGCCATCAGAAGGAGGGCCCACCCCTACGAGCAGTACTTC; CDR3: CAIRRRAHPYEQYF
V: TRBV28; size: -; D: -; J: TRBJ1-4; DNA: TGTGCCAGCAGTTCGCAGGCTTGGGAAAAACTGTTTTTT; CDR3: CASSSQAWEKLFF
V: TRBV4-2; size: -; D: TRBD2; J: TRBJ2-1; DNA: TGTGCCAGCAGCCAACGTAGGACTAGCGGTCCGAGCTCCTACAATGAGCAGTTCTTC; CDR3: CASSQRRTSGPSSYNEQFF
V: TRBV7-2; size: once; D: TRBD2; J: TRBJ2-2; DNA: TGTGCCAGCAGCCCGCGGACTAGGAACACCGGGGAGCTGTTTTTT; CDR3: CASSPRTRNTGELFF
V: TRBV12-5; size: -; D: -; J: TRBJ1-3; DNA: TGTGCTAGTGGTTTCAGGGGTAAGGGTGGAAACACCATATATTTT; CDR3: CASGFRGKGGNTIYF
V: TRBV5-1; size: -; D: -; J: TRBJ2-2; DNA: TGCGCCAGCAGCTTGATCGGGGGTTGGGGTCTCGGGGAGCTGTTTTTT; CDR3: CASSLIGGWGLGELFF
V: TRBV14; size: -; D: TRBD2; J: TRBJ2-1; DNA: TGTGCCAGCAGCCAAGATTTGGAGACTAGCGATCAGAGCTCCTACAATGAGCAGTTCTTC; CDR3: CASSQDLETSDQSSYNEQFF
V: TRBV18; size: -; D: -; J: TRBJ1-2; DNA: TGTGCCAGCTCACCCTACAGGTGGAAGAACTATGGCTACACCTTC; CDR3: CASSPYRWKNYGYTF
V: TRBV11-3; size: -; D: TRBD1; J: TRBJ2-7; DNA: TGTGCCAGCAGCTTAGTTCGCCAGGGGGCCGACGAGCAGTACTTC; CDR3: CASSLVRQGADEQYF
V: TRBV6-1; size: -; D: TRBD1; J: TRBJ1-2; DNA: TGTGCCAGCAGCCCCACGACAGGGAAGGATGGCTACACCTTC; CDR3: CASSPTTGKDGYTF
V: TRBV27; size: -; D: TRBD1; J: TRBJ1-5; DNA: TGTGCCAGCGGACACGGGACAGGCAATCAGCCCCAGCATTTT; CDR3: CASGHGTGNQPQHF
V: TRBV6-1; size: few; D: TRBD2; J: TRBJ2-7; DNA: TGTGCCAGCAGTGAACCAGCTAGCGGATACTACGAGCAGTACTTC; CDR3: CASSEPASGYYEQYF
V: TRBV9; size: few; D: -; J: TRBJ2-7; DNA: TGTGCCAGCAGCGTAGAAATGGGGGGTGGCGAGCAGTACTTC; CDR3: CASSVEMGGGEQYF
V: TRBV27; size: -; D: TRBD1; J: TRBJ1-2; DNA: TGTGCCAGCAGTCACCTCCAGGGACAGGCGGAGGGCTACACCTTC; CDR3: CASSHLQGQAEGYTF
V: TRBV28; size: -; D: -; J: TRBJ2-7; DNA: TGTGCCAGCAGTTCCCTGACAGGAACCTACGAGCAGTACTTC; CDR3: CASSSLTGTYEQYF
V: TRBV27; size: -; D: -; J: TRBJ1-1; DNA: TGTGCCAGCAGCCCTCGATGGACAGCCACCCCTATGAACACTGAAGCTTTCTTT; CDR3: CASSPRWTATPMNTEAFF
V: TRBV25-1; size: -; D: TRBD1; J: TRBJ2-2; DNA: TGTGCCAGCAGTGTGAATACAGGGGGAACCGGGGAGCTGTTTTTT; CDR3: CASSVNTGGTGELFF
V: TRBV27; size: -; D: -; J: TRBJ2-7; DNA: TGTGCCAGCAGAATACTTACGTCCTACGAGCAGTACTTC; CDR3: CASRILTSYEQYF
V: TRBV27; size: -; D: TRBD2; J: TRBJ2-1; DNA: TGTGCCAGCAGTTTACCCGGGGGGAGTGAGCAGTTCTTC; CDR3: CASSLPGGSEQFF
V: TRBV4-3; size: -; D: TRBD1; J: TRBJ1-5; DNA: TGCGCCAGCAGCCACCGGACAGGGGGCGGTCAGCCCCAGCATTTT; CDR3: CASSHRTGGGQPQHF
V: TRBV7-9; size: -; D: TRBD1; J: TRBJ1-3; DNA: TGTGCCAGCAGCTTCTACAGGGGTGGCTCTGGAAACACCATATATTTT; CDR3: CASSFYRGGSGNTIYF
V: TRBV28; size: once; D: -; J: TRBJ2-2; DNA: TGTGCCAGCAGTTTAAGAATCGGGGGGGAGCTGTTTTTT; CDR3: CASSLRIGGELFF
V: TRBV30; size: -; D: TRBD2; J: TRBJ2-3; DNA: TGTGCCTGGATGAATTCGGTAGCGGGAGGGCAGAGCACAGATACGCAGTATTTT; CDR3: CAWMNSVAGGQSTDTQYF
V: TRBV18; size: -; D: -; J: TRBJ1-5; DNA: TGTGCCAGCTCACCGGGGGGGGCATATAGCAATCAGCCCCAGCATTTT; CDR3: CASSPGGAYSNQPQHF
V: TRBV2; size: -; D: -; J: TRBJ2-5; DNA: TGTGCCAGCAGTGCTCAAGAGACCCAGTACTTC; CDR3: CASSAQETQYF
V: TRBV5-4; size: -; D: -; J: TRBJ1-2; DNA: TGTGCCAGCAGCTTCCGGGAAAAGGGCCACTATGGCTACACCTTC; CDR3: CASSFREKGHYGYTF
V: TRBV2; size: -; D: -; J: TRBJ1-2; DNA: TGTGCCAGCACCAGAGGGGAGGGAGAATATGGCTACACCTTC; CDR3: CASTRGEGEYGYTF
V: TRBV4-1; size: -; D: TRBD2; J: TRBJ2-4; DNA: TGCGCCAGCAGCCAAGCCCCCTTAGCGGGAGCTGACATTCAGTACTTC; CDR3: CASSQAPLAGADIQYF
V: TRBV30; size: few; D: TRBD2; J: TRBJ2-1; DNA: TGTGCCTGGGGCGGGGAACTAGCGCAAAATGAGCAGTTCTTC; CDR3: CAWGGELAQNEQFF